Listed below are T cell receptor beta chains from one sample, sequenced in a study of blood T cell repertoires in COVID-19. The assay was immunoSEQ multiplex PCR, and TCRdb's table has in-frame clones only and misses some. The data contain about 420,000 clones, around 90% of them seen just once; the ten biggest clones take up less than 0.95%. The sequenced sample was peripheral blood. These receptors were collected from a man younger than 30 with COVID-19, enrolled during active disease. The CDR3 runs from the conserved cysteine through the conserved F or W. Fields, in order: CDR3 DNA, CDR3 protein, V gene, D gene, clone size, J gene. D genes are given only for firm matches. The size of a clone is reported for some rows only, either as once, few or many, or as a class for expanded clones.

TGTGCCACCAGTGATTTTACGGGGGGAGGCTACACCTTC | CATSDFTGGGYTF | TRBV24-1 | . | . | TRBJ1-2
TGTGCCAGCAGTACCTCCGGGACAGTGTATGGCTACACCTTC | CASSTSGTVYGYTF | TRBV28 | TRBD1 | . | TRBJ1-2
TGTGCCACCAGCAGCAAGACAGGGGCAGGCACTGAAGCTTTCTTT | CATSSKTGAGTEAFF | TRBV15 | TRBD1 | . | TRBJ1-1
TGTGCCAGTGTCGCGGGGGTTGAGAATGAGCAGTTCTTC | CASVAGVENEQFF | TRBV28 | TRBD2 | . | TRBJ2-1
TGTGCCAGCAGCTCACCGGGACAGCAAGAGACCCAGTACTTC | CASSSPGQQETQYF | TRBV11-2 | TRBD1 | . | TRBJ2-5
TGTGCCAGCAGCACCGGGGACAGGGGCCCCCAAGAGACCCAGTACTTC | CASSTGDRGPQETQYF | TRBV7-9 | TRBD1 | once | TRBJ2-5
TGTGCCAGCAGCTTAGATAGGGAGGATGAGCAGTTCTTC | CASSLDREDEQFF | TRBV7-2 | . | . | TRBJ2-1
TGCGCCAGCAGGAGGACCACAGGGGAACATACCCTTTCCTATGGCTACACCTTC | CASRRTTGEHTLSYGYTF | TRBV5-1 | TRBD1 | . | TRBJ1-2
TGTGCTAGTGGTTTGGGCCTAGCGAGCGGGGAGCTGTTTTTT | CASGLGLASGELFF | TRBV12-5 | . | once | TRBJ2-2
TGTGCCAGCAGCGCCGGGACTAGCGGTTACTACGAGCAGTACTTC | CASSAGTSGYYEQYF | TRBV13 | TRBD2 | once | TRBJ2-7
TGCGCCAGCAGCAGACAGGTAACGAACACTGAAGCTTTCTTT | CASSRQVTNTEAFF | TRBV5-1 | . | . | TRBJ1-1